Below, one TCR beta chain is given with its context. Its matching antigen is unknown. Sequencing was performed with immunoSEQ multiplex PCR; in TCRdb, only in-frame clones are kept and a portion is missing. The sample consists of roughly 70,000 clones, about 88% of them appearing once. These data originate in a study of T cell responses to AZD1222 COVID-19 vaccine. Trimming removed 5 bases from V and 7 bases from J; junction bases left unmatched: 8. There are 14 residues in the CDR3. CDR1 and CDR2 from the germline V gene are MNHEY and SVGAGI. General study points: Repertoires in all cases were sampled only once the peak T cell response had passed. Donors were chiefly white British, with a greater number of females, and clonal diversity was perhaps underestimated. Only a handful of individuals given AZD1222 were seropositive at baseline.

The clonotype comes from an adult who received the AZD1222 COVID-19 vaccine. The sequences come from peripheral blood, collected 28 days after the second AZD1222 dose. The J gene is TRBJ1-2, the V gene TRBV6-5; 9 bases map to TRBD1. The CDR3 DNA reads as TGTGCCAGCAGTCTACAGGGGGCGACCGCTGGCTACACCTTC. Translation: CASSLQGATAGYTF.